This T cell receptor (beta chain) was recorded in a study of blood T cell repertoires in COVID-19. Study summary: Both acute and convalescent COVID-19 samples were obtained from the United States, Italy and Spain. T cells, B-cell-depleted T cells, or PBMCs provided the cDNA or gDNA that served as material.

As originally analysed: Nucleated cell counts were estimated from reference gene primer amplification. TCRdb keeps only in-frame clones here, not all; method: immunoSEQ multiplex PCR. Clone size and V and J calls were adopted from that table, with D and trimming inferred from the DNA. Here the sample spans roughly 340,000 clones, under 95% being singletons. The germline CDR1 and CDR2 sequences are KGHSH and LQKENI. V shed 4 bases and J shed 1 base, with 8 bases lying between them. The CDR3 sequence is 15 residues long. The V and J genes are TRBV18 and TRBJ1-6; D not certain. The specimen sequenced was peripheral blood. The sequence was obtained from a woman younger than 30 who had recovered from COVID-19. The CDR3: CASSLAGSYNSPLHF. CDR3 sequence (DNA): TGTGCCAGCTCACTGGCGGGGTCCTATAATTCACCCCTCCACTTT.